The clone carrying this T cell receptor beta chain was counted only a few times. TCR beta CDR3 region amplification was performed from RNA transcripts. In the first-round RT-PCR of the TCR CDR3, the HTBI primer set was used. TCRdb ran MiXCR on the multiplex PCR reads and lists one entry per CDR3 protein. The sample has 350,000 to 400,000 distinct CDR3 sequences; about 15% are singletons. The CDR3 loop spans 15 amino acids. CDR1 is MGHDK, CDR2 SYGVNS, per germline. The V and J ends lost 5 bases and 8 bases respectively, with 18 bases between them. The data originate from a study of T cells in Graves' hyperthyroidism and ophthalmopathy.

Sequencing was carried out using blood. The gene calls are TRBV25-1 and TRBJ1-4; D perhaps matches TRBD1 (6 bases). The receptor was derived from a woman aged 25-40 years with Graves' hyperthyroidism. As DNA, the CDR3 is TGTGCCAGCAGTACCCCAGGGGTTACGGGGGAAAAACTGTTTTTT. This gives the protein CASSTPGVTGEKLFF.